This entry concerns a single T cell receptor (beta chain). The sample originates from a study of T cells in narcolepsy. In the study overall: Healthy controls were enrolled alongside patients with narcolepsy type 1 or type 2.

Only in-frame clones appear in the TCRdb table, and some are missing; sequencing was by immunoSEQ multiplex PCR. The repertoire has tens of thousands of clones, approximately 88% of them found once; the top ten carry approximately 1.3%. Germline-derived CDR1 and CDR2 are GTSNPN and SVGIG (reference sequence). CDR3 length equals 15 residues. With 3 bases removed from V and 0 bases from J, the gap between germline ends came to 12 bases. The clonotype comes from a human donor with narcolepsy. This chain connects TRBV30 to TRBJ1-5; weak D call: TRBD1 (5 bases). Input material: CD45RA- memory CD4+ T cells from PBMCs. CDR3 DNA sequence: TGTGCCTGGAGCCCCCTCGGGGGTAGCAATCAGCCCCAGCATTTT. Translation: CAWSPLGGSNQPQHF.